Below are 21 T cell receptor beta chains sequenced from a single sample in a study of control samples from healthy donors and cancer patients. Method: immunoSEQ multiplex PCR; TCRdb's copy keeps in-frame clones and lacks some. The sample has about 39,000 clones, roughly 85% seen once. Sequenced: blood. The receptors originated from a man in his sixties in good health.

The chain links TRBV18 to TRBJ2-7; TRBD2 matches at 7 bases. With V trimmed by 2 bases and J by 5 bases, 3 bases remained unmatched. The CDR3 covers 13 residues. Looked up from germline, CDR1 is KGHSH and CDR2 is LQKENI. The CDR3, as DNA: TGTGCCAGCTCACCAACTAGCGCGAACGAGCAGTACTTC. It is translated as CASSPTSANEQYF.

The chain couples TRBV6-6 to TRBJ1-2, with 7 bases aligning to TRBD1. Looked up from germline, CDR1 is MNHNY and CDR2 is SVGAGI (reference sequence). V was clipped by 6 bases and J by 7 bases; unmatched bases: 5. The CDR3 totals 12 residues. Here the CDR3 DNA reads TGTGCCAGCAGGTCGGGACAGAGTGGCTACACCTTC. Protein: CASRSGQSGYTF.

The chain uses TRBV29-1 and TRBJ1-2; D is unresolved. The germline V gene has CDR1 SQVTM and CDR2 ANQGSEA. The length of the CDR3 is 12 residues. Trimming stripped 0 bases from V and 0 bases from J, with 2 bases between. Written as DNA, the CDR3 is TGCAGCGTTGAAGAAGCTAACTATGGCTACACCTTC. It encodes CSVEEANYGYTF.

This rearrangement joins TRBV3-1 (or the pseudogene TRBV3-2) to TRBJ2-5; D possibly corresponds to TRBD2 (5 bases). The CDR3 is 14 residues long. From germline, CDR1 is LGHDT and CDR2 YNNKEL (reference sequence). V shed 3 bases and J shed 2 bases, with 10 bases lying between them. The CDR3 loop reads CASSQVAGQETQYF. CDR3 nucleotide sequence: TGTGCCAGCAGCCAGGTGGCGGGTCAAGAGACCCAGTACTTC.

The CDR3 DNA is TGTGCCAGCAGTGAAACGCTGGAGGGCACTGAAGCTTTCTTT. Translation: CASSETLEGTEAFF. J is TRBJ1-1 and V is TRBV6-1; D is undetermined. The V end lost 2 bases, the J end lost 4 bases, and 11 bases lay between the germline ends. This CDR3 region has 14 residues. Germline values: CDR1 MNHNS, CDR2 SASEGT.

In its sample, this clone was seen a few times. The rearrangement joins TRBV3-1 (or the pseudogene TRBV3-2) to TRBJ2-5; D is unresolved. Trimming pared 1 base from V and 4 bases from J, leaving 7 bases between. The germline V gene has CDR1 LGHDT and CDR2 YNNKEL (reference sequence). The CDR3 extends over 13 amino acids. This chain's CDR3 is CASSQVDGETQYF. DNA of the CDR3: TGTGCCAGCAGCCAAGTGGACGGAGAGACCCAGTACTTC.

This chain joins TRBV19 and TRBJ1-2; D might be TRBD1 (6 bases). Trimming shortened V by 3 bases and J by 0 bases, and 14 bases separated the two germline ends. The length of the CDR3 is 16 residues. Germline V gives CDR1 LNHDA, CDR2 SQIVND (reference sequence). CDR3 protein: CASSIYPGTPNYGYTF. CDR3 sequence (DNA): TGTGCCAGTAGTATTTACCCGGGGACACCTAACTATGGCTACACCTTC.

J is TRBJ1-1 and V is TRBV7-2; D unresolved. The V end lost 2 bases, the J end lost 0 bases, and 4 bases lay between the germline ends. Germline assignment: CDR1 SGHTA and CDR2 FQGNSA. The CDR3 is 13 amino acids. CDR3 nucleotide sequence: TGTGCCAGCAGCTTACAGGTGAACACTGAAGCTTTCTTT. Its protein product is CASSLQVNTEAFF.

The chain recombines TRBV6-5 with TRBJ2-1; D unclear. V lost 0 bases, J lost 7 bases, and 13 bases lay in between. The germline gives CDR1 MNHEY, CDR2 SVGAGI. This CDR3 contains 15 residues. The CDR3 nucleotides are TGTGCCAGCAGTTACTCGGACCCCCGCGGAAATGAGCAGTTCTTC. Translation gives CASSYSDPRGNEQFF.

The V gene is TRBV5-1, the J gene TRBJ1-2; possibly TRBD1 for D (6 bases). The CDR3 contains 16 residues. With 4 bases removed from V and 5 bases from J, the gap between germline ends came to 21 bases. Looked up from germline, CDR1 is SGHRS and CDR2 is YFSETQ. Written as DNA, the CDR3 is TGCGCCAGCAGCCAACCTTCAGGGGCCGGGGAGTATGGCTACACCTTC. As protein: CASSQPSGAGEYGYTF.

A single count supports this clone. The chain is built from TRBV25-1 and TRBJ2-3; 10 bases map to TRBD1. Germline CDR1 MGHDK, CDR2 SYGVNS. The CDR3 spans 14 residues. The trim removed 4 bases at V and 3 bases at J, leaving 1 base unmatched. The CDR3 DNA follows: TGTGCCAGCAGTGGGGACAGGGGAACAGATACGCAGTATTTT. Amino acids: CASSGDRGTDTQYF.

This clone is classed as medium-sized. The gene calls are TRBV7-6 and TRBJ1-1; 8 bases align to TRBD1. The germline gives CDR1 SGHVS, CDR2 FNYEAQ. This CDR3 contains 17 residues. V lost 5 bases to trimming and J lost 0 bases; unmatched junction nucleotides: 11. Written as DNA, the CDR3 is TGTGCCAGCAGCAGCATAGACAGGGGACACATGAACACTGAAGCTTTCTTT. It translates to CASSSIDRGHMNTEAFF.

The chain carries TRBV14 and TRBJ2-2; D uncertain. Deletions cut 1 base from V and 0 bases from J, with 9 bases between. CDR3 length equals 16 residues. Germline CDR1 and CDR2: SGHDN and FVKESK. DNA of the CDR3: TGTGCCAGCAGCCAAGTTACAGACGCGAACACCGGGGAGCTGTTTTTT. It encodes CASSQVTDANTGELFF.

V is TRBV10-3 and J is TRBJ2-1; 8 bases align to TRBD2. Trimming cost V 5 bases and J 10 bases; bases outside gene matches: 10. CDR1 and CDR2 (germline): ENHRY, SYGVKD. The length of the CDR3 is 14 residues. This CDR3 is CAISPGLGVGEQFF. CDR3 DNA: TGTGCCATCAGTCCGGGACTAGGGGTAGGGGAGCAGTTCTTC.

There are a few counts of this clone. The chain combines TRBV24-1 with TRBJ1-1, with a possible D match to TRBD1 (5 bases). CDR1 and CDR2 from the germline V gene are KGHDR and SFDVKD. V lost 1 base, J lost 6 bases, and 14 bases lay in between. This CDR3 is 15 amino acids long. The CDR3 DNA follows: TGTGCCACCAGTGATTTTCCCGGGGGAAGGGCTGAAGCTTTCTTT. This sequence encodes CATSDFPGGRAEAFF.

The chain employs TRBV6-5 and TRBJ2-2; D is possibly TRBD1 (6 bases). The germline gives CDR1 MNHEY, CDR2 SVGAGI. This CDR3 comprises 14 residues. Trimming removed 7 bases at V and 3 bases at J, with 12 bases between. The CDR3: CASKGHRHTGELFF. DNA of the CDR3: TGTGCCAGCAAGGGACACAGACACACCGGGGAGCTGTTTTTT.

The DNA for the CDR3 is TGTGCCAGCAGTGGACAGTCTGGAAACACCATATATTTT. Protein sequence: CASSGQSGNTIYF. The chain has TRBV2 and TRBJ1-3, with a possible D match to TRBD1 (5 bases). Germline assignment: CDR1 SNHLY and CDR2 FYNNEI. This CDR3 is built from 13 residues. The ends were cut back, 4 bases at V and 1 base at J, with 5 bases in the middle.

J is TRBJ1-1 and V is TRBV2, with unresolved D. V lost 8 bases to trimming and J lost 4 bases, with 14 bases between them. CDR3 length: 13 amino acids. Germline V gives CDR1 SNHLY, CDR2 FYNNEI. This CDR3 is CASSDPTGTEAFF. The CDR3 DNA is TGTGCCAGCTCCGACCCCACCGGCACTGAAGCTTTCTTT.

The chain couples TRBV2 to TRBJ1-5; 10 positions agree with TRBD1. CDR3 length: 15 residues. Trimming removed 7 bases from V and 4 bases from J; junction bases left unmatched: 7. CDR1 is SNHLY, CDR2 FYNNEI, per germline. The CDR3 is CASTQGQGRNQPQHF. As DNA, the CDR3 is TGTGCCAGCACCCAGGGACAGGGGAGGAATCAGCCCCAGCATTTT.

The chain is built from TRBV27 and TRBJ2-7, with D tentatively TRBD1 or TRBD2 (6 bases each). The CDR3 sequence is 16 residues long. Germline lookup yields CDR1 MNHEY and CDR2 SMNVEV (reference sequence). V was pared by 8 bases and J by 1 base, with 21 bases between. The CDR3 nucleotides read TGTGCCAGCCGCCGTGAGGGGGGAGGAATGTCCTACGAGCAGTACTTC. Its protein product is CASRREGGGMSYEQYF.

The rearrangement links TRBV29-1 to TRBJ1-1; D not resolved. The germline V gene has CDR1 SQVTM and CDR2 ANQGSEA. V lost 4 bases to trimming and J lost 2 bases, with 14 bases between them. This CDR3 spans 14 amino acids. Here the CDR3 DNA reads TGCAGCGTTGTGGAGGCAGGTCTAAACACTGAAGCTTTCTTT. It encodes CSVVEAGLNTEAFF. The full variable domain, completed using reference TRBV29-1 and TRBJ1-1, is SAVISQKPSRDICQRGTSLTIQCQVDSQVTMMFWYRQQPGQSLTLIATANQGSEATYESGFVIDKFPISRPNLTFSTLTVSNMSPEDSSIYLCSVVEAGLNTEAFFGQGTRLTVV.